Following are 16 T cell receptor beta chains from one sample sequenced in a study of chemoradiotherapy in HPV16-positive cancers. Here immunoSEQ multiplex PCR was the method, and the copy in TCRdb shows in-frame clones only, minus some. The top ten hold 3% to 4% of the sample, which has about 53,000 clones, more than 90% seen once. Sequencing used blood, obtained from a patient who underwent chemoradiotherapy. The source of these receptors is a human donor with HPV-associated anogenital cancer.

The CDR3 sequence is CASSPNPGNSPLHF. The CDR3 DNA follows: TGTGCCAGCAGCCCAAACCCCGGGAATTCACCCCTCCACTTT. The V and J genes are TRBV7-2 and TRBJ1-6; no clear D. The germline gives CDR1 SGHTA, CDR2 FQGNSA. This CDR3 is built from 14 residues. V was cut by 5 bases and J by 7 bases, with 12 bases left in between.

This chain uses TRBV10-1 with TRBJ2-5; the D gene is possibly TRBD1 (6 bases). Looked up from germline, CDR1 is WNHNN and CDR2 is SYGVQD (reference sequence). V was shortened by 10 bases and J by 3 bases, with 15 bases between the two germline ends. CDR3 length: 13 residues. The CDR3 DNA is TGCGCCACCGAACCGGGACATAAAGAGACCCAGTACTTC. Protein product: CATEPGHKETQYF.

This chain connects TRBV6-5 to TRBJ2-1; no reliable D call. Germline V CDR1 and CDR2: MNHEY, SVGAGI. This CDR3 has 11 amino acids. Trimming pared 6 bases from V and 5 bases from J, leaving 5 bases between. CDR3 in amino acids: CASSRNNEQFF. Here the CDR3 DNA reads TGTGCCAGCAGCAGGAACAATGAGCAGTTCTTC.

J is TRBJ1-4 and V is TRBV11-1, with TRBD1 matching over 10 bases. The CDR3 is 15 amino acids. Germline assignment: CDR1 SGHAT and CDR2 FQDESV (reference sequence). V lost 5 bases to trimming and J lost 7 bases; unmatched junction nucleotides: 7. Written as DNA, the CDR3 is TGTGCCAGCAGCCGACAGGGGGCGAGTGGTGAAAAACTGTTTTTT. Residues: CASSRQGASGEKLFF.

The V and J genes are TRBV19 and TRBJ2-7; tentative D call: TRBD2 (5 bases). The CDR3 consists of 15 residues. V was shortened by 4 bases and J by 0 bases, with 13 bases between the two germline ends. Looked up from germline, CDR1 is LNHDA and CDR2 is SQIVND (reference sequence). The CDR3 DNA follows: TGTGCCAGTAGTAGCCGGACGGGGAGCTCCTACGAGCAGTACTTC. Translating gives CASSSRTGSSYEQYF.

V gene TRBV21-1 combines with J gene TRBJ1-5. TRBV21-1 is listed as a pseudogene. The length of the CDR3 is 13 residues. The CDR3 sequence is CASSPEVVRPQHF. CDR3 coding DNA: TGTGCCAGCAGCCCGGAGGTAGTTCGGCCCCAGCATTTT.

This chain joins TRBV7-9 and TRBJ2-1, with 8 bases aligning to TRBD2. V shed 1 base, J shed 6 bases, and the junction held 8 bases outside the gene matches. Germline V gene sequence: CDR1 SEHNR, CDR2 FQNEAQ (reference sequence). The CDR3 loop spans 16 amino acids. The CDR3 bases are TGTGCCAGCAGCTTAGTGTCAAGCGGGAGTACCAATGAGCAGTTCTTC. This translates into CASSLVSSGSTNEQFF.

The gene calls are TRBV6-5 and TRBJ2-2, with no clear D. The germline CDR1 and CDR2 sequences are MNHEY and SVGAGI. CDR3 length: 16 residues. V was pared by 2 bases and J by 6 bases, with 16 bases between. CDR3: CASSYRPQDPPGELFF. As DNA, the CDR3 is TGTGCCAGCAGTTACCGACCTCAGGACCCGCCCGGGGAGCTGTTTTTT.

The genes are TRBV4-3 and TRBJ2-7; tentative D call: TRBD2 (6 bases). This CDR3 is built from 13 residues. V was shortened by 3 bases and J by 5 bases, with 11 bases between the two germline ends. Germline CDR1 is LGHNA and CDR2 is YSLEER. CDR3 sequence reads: CASSQGSGDEQYF. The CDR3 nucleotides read TGCGCCAGCAGCCAGGGCTCGGGGGACGAGCAGTACTTC.

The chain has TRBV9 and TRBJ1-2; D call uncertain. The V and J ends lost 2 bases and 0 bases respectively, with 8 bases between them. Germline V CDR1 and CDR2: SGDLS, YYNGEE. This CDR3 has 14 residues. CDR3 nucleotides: TGTGCCAGCAGCGTCAGCAGCCCTAACTATGGCTACACCTTC. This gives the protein CASSVSSPNYGYTF.

CDR3 nucleotides: TGTGCCAGCACCGAGGGGTCGGGGAGGCTTTTTTTT. Encoded protein: CASTEGSGRLFF. The V gene is TRBV25-1, the J gene TRBJ1-4, with D possibly matching TRBD1 (5 bases). The CDR3 contains 12 residues. Trimming left V 7 bases short and J 17 bases short, with 20 bases between. Germline loops: CDR1 MGHDK, CDR2 SYGVNS.

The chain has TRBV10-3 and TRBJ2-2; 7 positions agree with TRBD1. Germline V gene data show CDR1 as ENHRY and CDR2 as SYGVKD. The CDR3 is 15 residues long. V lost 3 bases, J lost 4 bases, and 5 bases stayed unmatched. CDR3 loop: CAISEGQVLTGELFF. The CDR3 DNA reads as TGTGCCATCAGTGAAGGACAGGTACTCACCGGGGAGCTGTTTTTT.

As DNA, the CDR3 is TGTGCCAGCACCTCGGGGCCCCAAAGGTACTTC. Translation: CASTSGPQRYF. V usage is TRBV6-1 and J usage is TRBJ2-5, with D perhaps given as TRBD1 or TRBD2 (5 bases each). Germline lookup yields CDR1 MNHNS and CDR2 SASEGT. The CDR3 length is 11 residues. The V end lost 7 bases, the J end lost 13 bases, and 16 bases lay between the germline ends.

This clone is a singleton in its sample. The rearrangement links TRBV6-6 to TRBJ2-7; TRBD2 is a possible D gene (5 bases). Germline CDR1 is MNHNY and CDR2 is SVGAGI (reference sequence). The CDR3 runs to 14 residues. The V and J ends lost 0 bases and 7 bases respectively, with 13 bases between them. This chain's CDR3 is CASSYSGTTGEQYF. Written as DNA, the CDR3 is TGTGCCAGCAGTTACTCGGGTACTACGGGGGAGCAGTACTTC.

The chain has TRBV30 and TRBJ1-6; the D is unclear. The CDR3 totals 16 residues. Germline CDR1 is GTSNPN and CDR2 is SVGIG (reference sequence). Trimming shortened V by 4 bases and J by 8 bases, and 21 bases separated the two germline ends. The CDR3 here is CAWKYRSVPGDSPLHF. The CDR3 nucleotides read TGTGCCTGGAAATACAGAAGCGTCCCTGGGGATTCACCCCTCCACTTT.

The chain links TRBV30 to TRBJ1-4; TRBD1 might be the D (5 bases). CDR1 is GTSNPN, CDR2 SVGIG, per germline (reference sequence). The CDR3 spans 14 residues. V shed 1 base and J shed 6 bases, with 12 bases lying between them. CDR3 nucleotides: TGTGCCTGGAGTGAGGGGACTGCTGATGAAAAACTGTTTTTT. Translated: CAWSEGTADEKLFF.